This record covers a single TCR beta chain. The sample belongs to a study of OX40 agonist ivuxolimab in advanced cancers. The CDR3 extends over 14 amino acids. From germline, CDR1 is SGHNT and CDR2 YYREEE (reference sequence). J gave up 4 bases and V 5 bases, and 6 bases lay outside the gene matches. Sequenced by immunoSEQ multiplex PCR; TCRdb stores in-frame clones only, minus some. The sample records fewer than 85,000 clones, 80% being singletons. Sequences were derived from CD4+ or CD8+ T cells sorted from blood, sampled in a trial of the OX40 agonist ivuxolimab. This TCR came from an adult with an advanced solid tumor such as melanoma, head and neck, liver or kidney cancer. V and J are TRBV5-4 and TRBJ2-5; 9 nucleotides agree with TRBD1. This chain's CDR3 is CASRGQGEVETQYF. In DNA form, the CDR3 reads TGTGCCAGCAGGGGACAGGGTGAGGTAGAGACCCAGTACTTC. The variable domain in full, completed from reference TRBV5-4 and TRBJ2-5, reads ETGVTQSPTHLIKTRGQQVTLRCSSQSGHNTVSWYQQALGQGPQFIFQYYREEENGRGNFPPRFSGLQFPNYSSELNVNALELDDSALYLCASRGQGEVETQYFGPGTRLLVL.